This is a list of T cell receptor beta chains from one sample in a study of T cell responses to AZD1222 COVID-19 vaccine. Clones were sequenced by immunoSEQ multiplex PCR, and TCRdb holds only the in-frame ones, with some missing. The data show about 120,000 clones, with 70% to 90% seen just once and just under 9.5% held by the top ten. The specimen was peripheral blood, collected on day 0 of AZD1222 vaccination. These receptors came from an adult in good health. Both conserved end residues are part of each CDR3. The D gene is left open where the match is weak. A row's size may be missing; if present it is once, few, many or a size class.

j_call v_call clone_size d_call cdr3_aa
TRBJ2-7 TRBV3-1/TRBV3-2 . . CASSQGWGGAYEQYF
TRBJ1-1 TRBV7-3 . TRBD1 CASSINTGAGTEAFF
TRBJ1-2 TRBV5-1 . TRBD1 CASRGSTGLYGYTF
TRBJ2-1 TRBV7-9 once . CASSPLERGGSNEQFF
TRBJ1-5 TRBV6-5 . . CASRPQGDTLGPQHF
TRBJ2-4 TRBV21-1 . . CASSSYRGYGKNIQYF
TRBJ1-5 TRBV24-1 . . CATSEGVYQPQHF
TRBJ2-3 TRBV4-3 . . CASSPGLNTDTQYF
TRBJ1-1 TRBV11-3 . . CASSLDPSGAFF
TRBJ1-5 TRBV30 . TRBD1 CAWSPQGASRGQPQHF
TRBJ2-2 TRBV4-1 . . CASSQEGLRSGTGELFF
TRBJ2-2 TRBV28 . . CASRGIQGGVAGELFF
TRBJ1-5 TRBV7-2 . TRBD1 CASSVDRFSNQPQHF
TRBJ1-1 TRBV6-5 . . CASTGTANTEAFF
TRBJ2-7 TRBV15 . TRBD1 CATSRDKVGVDRIYEQYF
TRBJ2-1 TRBV24-1 few . CATSDFTGGSYNEQFF
TRBJ2-2 TRBV7-7 . . CASSQVMGSGELFF
TRBJ2-3 TRBV29-1 . . CSVTPAGHYTDTQYF
TRBJ2-7 TRBV30 . TRBD2 CAWSPKGLAGTGHF
TRBJ2-5 TRBV5-6 . TRBD1 CASSRTGPGETQYF
TRBJ2-2 TRBV4-2 . . CASSQEGYAANTGELFF
TRBJ2-7 TRBV12-3/TRBV12-4 . . CASSRSPLREQYF
TRBJ2-7 TRBV11-2 . TRBD2 CASSQSGTRGREQYF
TRBJ2-2 TRBV7-9 . . CASSPPLHVSNTGELFF
TRBJ1-1 TRBV18 . TRBD1 CASSPGQDTEAFF
TRBJ2-7 TRBV7-2 . . CASSEHYEQYF
TRBJ1-1 TRBV30 . . CASTRGGNTEAFF
TRBJ1-1 TRBV30 . . CAWSVGGHMNTEAFF
TRBJ2-1 TRBV3-1/TRBV3-2 . . CASSQPLYNEQFF
TRBJ2-1 TRBV28 . . CASRGFSYNEQFF
TRBJ1-2 TRBV12-3/TRBV12-4 . . CASSLISGVGYTF